Following are 29 T cell receptor beta chains from one sample sequenced in a study of blood T cell repertoires in COVID-19. Clones were sequenced by immunoSEQ multiplex PCR, and TCRdb holds only the in-frame ones, with some missing. In the table there are some 360,000 clones, around 87% of which are singletons. The specimen was peripheral blood. Receptors were obtained from a woman aged 60-70 years with COVID-19, enrolled during active disease.

V usage is TRBV2 and J usage is TRBJ2-7; 10 bases are a match to TRBD2. Germline assignment: CDR1 SNHLY and CDR2 FYNNEI. This CDR3 region has 14 residues. J was trimmed by 3 bases and V by 7 bases; bases with no gene match: 6. The CDR3 sequence: CASKGASGGYEQYF. CDR3 DNA: TGTGCCAGCAAAGGCGCTAGCGGGGGCTACGAGCAGTACTTC.

V and J are TRBV30 and TRBJ1-5, with D unresolved. Trimming pared 1 base from V and 0 bases from J, leaving 7 bases between. The CDR3 loop spans 14 amino acids. Germline CDR1 GTSNPN, CDR2 SVGIG (reference sequence). In DNA, the CDR3 is TGTGCCTGGAGTGGAGTCGGTAGCAATCAGCCCCAGCATTTT. Amino acid sequence: CAWSGVGSNQPQHF.

The chain joins TRBV29-1 to TRBJ2-7, with D possibly matching TRBD2 (6 bases). The CDR3 runs to 13 residues. CDR1 and CDR2 (germline): SQVTM, ANQGSEA. V shed 7 bases and J shed 3 bases, with 16 bases lying between them. In DNA, the CDR3 is TGCAGCGCCAACGGCGGGGCCCTCTACGAGCAGTACTTC. It encodes CSANGGALYEQYF.

The rearrangement joins TRBV5-1 to TRBJ1-1; TRBD1 matches 8 bases. CDR1 and CDR2 (germline): SGHRS, YFSETQ. V shed 2 bases, J shed 0 bases, and the junction held 9 bases outside the gene matches. CDR3 length equals 17 residues. DNA for the CDR3: TGCGCCAGCAGCTTACAGACAGGGGTATACATGAACACTGAAGCTTTCTTT. Its translation: CASSLQTGVYMNTEAFF.

The chain links TRBV7-2 to TRBJ2-3, with 8 nucleotides matching TRBD2. Germline CDR1 and CDR2: SGHTA and FQGNSA. The CDR3 covers 16 residues. After removal of 4 bases from V and 8 bases from J, the junction contained 14 bases not matched to a gene. CDR3 sequence reads: CASSSGTRGSVGTQYF. CDR3 bases: TGTGCCAGCAGCTCCGGGACTAGAGGGTCCGTGGGTACGCAGTATTTT.

This clone has only one observation. This rearrangement joins TRBV28 to TRBJ1-5; D perhaps matches TRBD1 (5 bases). CDR1 MDHEN and CDR2 SYDVKM come from the germline V gene. V shed 3 bases and J shed 6 bases, with 12 bases lying between them. The CDR3 is 14 amino acids. The CDR3 bases are TGTGCCAGCAGTTTTAGGAGGGGAGGTCAGCCCCAGCATTTT. Protein: CASSFRRGGQPQHF.

The V and J genes are TRBV11-3 and TRBJ2-5; TRBD2 might be the D (5 bases). This CDR3 is 12 amino acids long. V lost 8 bases and J lost 4, with 11 bases in between. Germline CDR1 and CDR2: SGHNT and YENEEA. CDR3 in amino acids: CASYEGSETQYF. The DNA of the CDR3 is TGTGCCAGCTATGAGGGTTCAGAGACCCAGTACTTC.

The chain has TRBV5-1 and TRBJ1-5; possible D gene TRBD1, 5 bases. V lost 3 bases, J lost 0 bases, and 19 bases lay in between. The V gene's germline CDR1 is SGHRS and CDR2 YFSETQ. This CDR3 comprises 18 residues. The CDR3 bases are TGCGCCAGCAGCTGGGGCGATGGGGCTTCTTTTAGCAATCAGCCCCAGCATTTT. Protein sequence: CASSWGDGASFSNQPQHF.

This sequence joins TRBV19 and TRBJ1-1; tentatively, D is TRBD1 (6 bases). The CDR3 length is 14 residues. Germline lookup yields CDR1 LNHDA and CDR2 SQIVND (reference sequence). V lost 6 bases and J 10 bases, leaving 21 bases between the germline ends. The CDR3 nucleotides read TGTGCCAGTAGCCCTAAAACCACAGGGTGGAGAGCTTTCTTT. It is translated as CASSPKTTGWRAFF.

J is TRBJ1-1 and V is TRBV7-8; weak D call: TRBD1 (6 bases). The CDR3 is 15 residues long. V lost 5 bases and J 11 bases, leaving 24 bases between the germline ends. The V gene's germline CDR1 is SGHVS and CDR2 FQNEAQ. In DNA, the CDR3 is TGTGCCAGCAGCCATTACGGGGGAGGGGGAGTTAGGGCTTTCTTT. Protein: CASSHYGGGGVRAFF.

The chain links TRBV4-1 to TRBJ2-5, with D tentatively TRBD2 (6 bases). CDR1 is MGHRA and CDR2 is YSYEKL in the germline V gene. CDR3 length: 14 amino acids. Trimming took 4 bases from V and 5 from J, leaving 14 bases between them. Here the CDR3 reads CASSPGGAGETQYF. In nucleotides, the CDR3 is TGCGCCAGCAGCCCCGGTGGGGCGGGGGAGACCCAGTACTTC.

This clone was seen just once. The chain is built from TRBV27 and TRBJ2-1; tentative D call: TRBD1 (5 bases). Trimming took 5 bases from V and 0 from J, leaving 5 bases between them. CDR3 length equals 13 residues. Per the germline V gene, CDR1 is MNHEY and CDR2 is SMNVEV (reference sequence). Written as DNA, the CDR3 is TGTGCCAGCAGTAGGGGCTCCTACAATGAGCAGTTCTTC. Its protein product is CASSRGSYNEQFF.

This chain connects TRBV29-1 to TRBJ2-1, with D perhaps matching TRBD1 (5 bases). V lost 1 base, J lost 15 bases, and 19 bases lay in between. CDR1 is SQVTM, CDR2 ANQGSEA, per germline. The CDR3 runs 13 residues. CDR3 in DNA: TGCAGCGTTGAAGCCGGTTTCAAGACAGCTCTGTTCTTC. This gives the protein CSVEAGFKTALFF.

The V and J genes are TRBV5-5 and TRBJ2-5; D possibly corresponds to TRBD2 (6 bases). This CDR3 is 16 amino acids long. The V end was cut by 5 bases, the J end by 3 bases, with 20 bases between. Germline V CDR1 and CDR2: SGHKS, YYEKEE (reference sequence). CDR3 residues: CASSSGQGLRKETQYF. As DNA, the CDR3 is TGTGCCAGCAGTAGCGGCCAGGGCCTACGAAAAGAGACCCAGTACTTC.

Concerning this clone itself: The identical CDR3 is also encoded by other nucleotide sequences in the sample. The chain carries TRBV29-1 and TRBJ2-5; D is unresolved. The germline CDR1 and CDR2 sequences are SQVTM and ANQGSEA. V was cut by 4 bases and J by 5 bases, with 5 bases left in between. This CDR3 contains 10 residues. The CDR3 reads CSVGRETQYF. DNA of the CDR3: TGCAGCGTTGGCAGGGAGACCCAGTACTTC. Together with reference TRBV29-1 and TRBJ2-5, the CDR3 gives the full variable domain: SAVISQKPSRDICQRGTSLTIQCQVDSQVTMMFWYRQQPGQSLTLIATANQGSEATYESGFVIDKFPISRPNLTFSTLTVSNMSPEDSSIYLCSVGRETQYFGPGTRLLVL.

The chain joins TRBV5-4 to TRBJ2-2, with D maybe TRBD1 (5 bases). This CDR3 spans 15 amino acids. The germline gives CDR1 SGHNT, CDR2 YYREEE (reference sequence). V was clipped by 2 bases and J by 0 bases, with 8 bases between them. The CDR3 bases are TGTGCCAGCAGCTTTCAGGGTTCGAACACCGGGGAGCTGTTTTTT. Protein product: CASSFQGSNTGELFF.

The chain uses TRBV5-4 and TRBJ1-3, with 8 bases fitting TRBD1. The CDR3 has 16 residues. CDR1 is SGHNT, CDR2 YYREEE, per germline (reference sequence). V gave up 4 bases and J gave up 4 bases; unmatched junction bases: 10. The CDR3 here is CASSMGQAGGGNTIYF. DNA for the CDR3: TGTGCCAGCAGCATGGGACAGGCCGGAGGAGGAAACACCATATATTTT.

The chain joins TRBV24-1 to TRBJ1-5, with D tentatively TRBD1 (5 bases). Trimming removed 4 bases from V and 0 bases from J, with 12 bases in between. Germline CDR1 KGHDR, CDR2 SFDVKD. This CDR3 is built from 16 residues. CDR3 region: CATSEQQVDSNQPQHF. CDR3 sequence (DNA): TGTGCCACCAGTGAACAACAGGTAGATAGCAATCAGCCCCAGCATTTT.

The chain is built from TRBV2 and TRBJ1-2; 9 bases align to TRBD1. After removal of 6 bases from V and 2 bases from J, the junction contained 1 base not matched to a gene. The germline gives CDR1 SNHLY, CDR2 FYNNEI. This CDR3 comprises 13 residues. CDR3 nucleotide sequence: TGTGCCAGCAGAGGGACAGGGAACTATGGCTACACCTTC. As protein: CASRGTGNYGYTF.

The V and J genes are TRBV19 and TRBJ2-2, with 7 bases fitting TRBD2. Germline values: CDR1 LNHDA, CDR2 SQIVND (reference sequence). J gave up 6 bases and V 4 bases, and 11 bases lay outside the gene matches. The CDR3 runs 16 residues. Written as DNA, the CDR3 is TGTGCCAGTAGTACAGCTAGCGGCCTTTCAGCCGGGGAGCTGTTTTTT. It encodes CASSTASGLSAGELFF. The entire variable domain, with the rest obtained from reference TRBV19 and TRBJ2-2, is as follows: DGGITQSPKYLFRKEGQNVTLSCEQNLNHDAMYWYRQDPGQGLRLIYYSQIVNDFQKGDIAEGYSVSREKKESFPLTVTSAQKNPTAFYLCASSTASGLSAGELFFGEGSRLTVL.

The chain joins TRBV19 to TRBJ1-5, with 8 bases identical to TRBD1. The CDR3 has 14 residues. V was clipped by 4 bases and J by 4 bases; unmatched bases: 3. Per germline, CDR1 LNHDA and CDR2 SQIVND (reference sequence). The CDR3 is CASSTQGANQPQHF. As DNA, the CDR3 is TGTGCCAGTAGTACCCAGGGGGCGAATCAGCCCCAGCATTTT.

The V gene is TRBV19, the J gene TRBJ2-3, with D unclear. The germline V and J ends were trimmed by 5 bases and 6 bases, with 21 bases remaining between them. The germline CDR1 and CDR2 sequences are LNHDA and SQIVND (reference sequence). There are 16 residues in the CDR3. The CDR3 here is CASSPPWADQADTQYF. The CDR3 DNA reads as TGTGCCAGTAGTCCCCCGTGGGCAGATCAGGCGGATACGCAGTATTTT.

V gene TRBV28 combines with J gene TRBJ2-7, with 8 bases fitting TRBD1. Trimming at V came to 0 bases and at J to 7 bases, leaving 8 bases not matched to a gene. The CDR3 has 15 residues. CDR1 is MDHEN, CDR2 SYDVKM, per germline. The CDR3 sequence is CASSLWGQEVSEQYF. The CDR3 DNA follows: TGTGCCAGCAGTTTATGGGGACAGGAGGTTAGTGAGCAGTACTTC. The full variable domain, with the rest looked up from reference TRBV28 and TRBJ2-7, is DVKVTQSSRYLVKRTGEKVFLECVQDMDHENMFWYRQDPGLGLRLIYFSYDVKMKEKGDIPEGYSVSREKKERFSLILESASTNQTSMYLCASSLWGQEVSEQYFGPGTRLTVT.

The chain has TRBV7-9 and TRBJ2-5; 10 nucleotides align to TRBD1. The germline V gene encodes CDR1 SEHNR and CDR2 FQNEAQ (reference sequence). V lost 5 bases, J lost 5 bases, and 5 bases stayed unmatched. This CDR3 comprises 14 residues. The CDR3 reads CASSDDRGLETQYF. The DNA for the CDR3 is TGTGCCAGCAGCGACGACAGGGGGCTGGAGACCCAGTACTTC.

The chain is built from TRBV21-1 and TRBJ1-1. TRBV21-1 is recorded as a pseudogene. The CDR3 is 15 residues long. DNA for the CDR3: TGTGCCAGCAGCAAAGCACCAGGACGGGGCACTGAAGCTTTCTTT. It translates to CASSKAPGRGTEAFF.

This clone was observed a handful of times. The gene calls are TRBV4-1 and TRBJ1-6; 7 positions match TRBD1. The germline gives CDR1 MGHRA, CDR2 YSYEKL. The trim removed 4 bases at V and 6 bases at J, leaving 15 bases unmatched. This CDR3 spans 18 amino acids. The CDR3 coding sequence is TGCGCCAGCAGCCGTGGGGGACAGCCCTTGGGGGGTAATTCACCCCTCCACTTT. This translates into CASSRGGQPLGGNSPLHF.

The chain joins TRBV6-1 to TRBJ2-7; D remains unclear. Germline CDR1 and CDR2: MNHNS and SASEGT. This CDR3 region has 13 residues. Trimming cost V 2 bases and J 3 bases, with 8 bases left between them. The CDR3 nucleotides are TGTGCCAGCAGTGAAACCCGAGACTACGAGCAGTACTTC. Its translation is CASSETRDYEQYF.

This clone was seen once. The J gene is TRBJ1-2, the V gene TRBV6-5, with D maybe TRBD1 (6 bases). Per germline, CDR1 MNHEY and CDR2 SVGAGI. This CDR3 is 15 amino acids long. With 7 bases removed from V and 2 bases from J, the gap between germline ends came to 17 bases. The CDR3 loop reads CASTSQGTGNYGYTF. CDR3 nucleotides: TGTGCCAGCACCAGCCAGGGGACGGGCAACTATGGCTACACCTTC.

This clone showed up just a few times. The rearrangement uses TRBV30 and TRBJ2-7, with 10 nucleotides matching TRBD1. The V and J ends lost 8 bases and 4 bases, in that order; junction bases with no gene match: 5. The CDR3 length is 12 residues. CDR1 and CDR2 (germline): GTSNPN, SVGIG (reference sequence). CDR3 protein: CAGQGDEYEQYF. CDR3 nucleotide sequence: TGTGCCGGACAGGGGGACGAGTACGAGCAGTACTTC. Full variable domain (remainder filled in from reference TRBV30 and TRBJ2-7): SQTIHQWPATLVQPVGSPLSLECTVEGTSNPNLYWYRQAAGRGLQLLFYSVGIGQISSEVPQNLSASRPQDRQFILSSKKLLLSDSGFYLCAGQGDEYEQYFGPGTRLTVT.